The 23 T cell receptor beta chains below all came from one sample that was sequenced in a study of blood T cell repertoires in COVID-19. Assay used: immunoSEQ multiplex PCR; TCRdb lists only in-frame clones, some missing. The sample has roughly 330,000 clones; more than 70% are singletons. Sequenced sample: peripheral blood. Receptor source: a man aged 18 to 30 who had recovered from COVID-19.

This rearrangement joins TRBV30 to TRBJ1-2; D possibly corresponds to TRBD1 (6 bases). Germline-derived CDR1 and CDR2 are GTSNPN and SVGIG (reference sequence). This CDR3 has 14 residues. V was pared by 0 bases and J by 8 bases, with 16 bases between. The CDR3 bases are TGTGCCTGGAGTGTACCGGGCAGGGGCCGGGGCTACACCTTC. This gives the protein CAWSVPGRGRGYTF.

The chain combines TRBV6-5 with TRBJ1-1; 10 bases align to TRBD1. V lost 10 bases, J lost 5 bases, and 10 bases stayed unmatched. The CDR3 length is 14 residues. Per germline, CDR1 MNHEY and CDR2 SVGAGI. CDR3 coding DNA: TGTGCCACCACAGGACAGGGGGGTCGGACTGAAGCTTTCTTT. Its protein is CATTGQGGRTEAFF.

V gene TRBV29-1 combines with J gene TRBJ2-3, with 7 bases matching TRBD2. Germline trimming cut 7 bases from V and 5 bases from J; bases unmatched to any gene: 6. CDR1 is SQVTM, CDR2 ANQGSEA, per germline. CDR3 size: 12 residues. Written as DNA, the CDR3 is TGCAGCGGAATAGCGGGTCAAGATACGCAGTATTTT. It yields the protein CSGIAGQDTQYF.

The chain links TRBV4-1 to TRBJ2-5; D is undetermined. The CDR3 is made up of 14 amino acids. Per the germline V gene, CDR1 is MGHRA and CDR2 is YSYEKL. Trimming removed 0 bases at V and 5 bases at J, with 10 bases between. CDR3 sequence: CASSQEGRMETQYF. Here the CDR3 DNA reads TGCGCCAGCAGCCAAGAGGGCAGGATGGAGACCCAGTACTTC.

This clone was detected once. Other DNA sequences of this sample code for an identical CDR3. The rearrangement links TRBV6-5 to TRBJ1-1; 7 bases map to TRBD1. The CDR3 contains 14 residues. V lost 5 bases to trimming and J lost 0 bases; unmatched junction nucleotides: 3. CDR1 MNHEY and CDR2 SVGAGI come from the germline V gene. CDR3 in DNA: TGTGCCAGCAGTCGGACAGGTATGAACACTGAAGCTTTCTTT. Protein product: CASSRTGMNTEAFF.

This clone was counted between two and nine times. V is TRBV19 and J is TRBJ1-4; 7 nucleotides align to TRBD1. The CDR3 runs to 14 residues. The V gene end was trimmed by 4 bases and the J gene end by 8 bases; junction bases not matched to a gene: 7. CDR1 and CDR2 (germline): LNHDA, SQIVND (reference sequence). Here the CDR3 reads CASSTGQAGEKLFF. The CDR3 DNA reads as TGTGCCAGTAGTACAGGACAGGCGGGCGAAAAACTGTTTTTT.

The DNA for the CDR3 is TGTGCCAGCAGTACCCAGGGGAAAGAGACCCAGTACTTC. Its protein is CASSTQGKETQYF. The chain carries TRBV6-5 and TRBJ2-5; a weak D match, TRBD1 (6 bases). The CDR3 sequence is 13 residues long. Per germline, CDR1 MNHEY and CDR2 SVGAGI. The ends were cut back, 5 bases at V and 3 bases at J, with 10 bases in the middle.

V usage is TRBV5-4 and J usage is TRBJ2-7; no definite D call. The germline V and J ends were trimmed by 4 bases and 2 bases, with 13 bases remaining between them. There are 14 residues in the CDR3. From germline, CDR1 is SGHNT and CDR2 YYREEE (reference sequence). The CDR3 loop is CASSNRGSPYEQYF. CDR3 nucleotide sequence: TGTGCCAGCAGCAACCGTGGCAGTCCCTACGAGCAGTACTTC.

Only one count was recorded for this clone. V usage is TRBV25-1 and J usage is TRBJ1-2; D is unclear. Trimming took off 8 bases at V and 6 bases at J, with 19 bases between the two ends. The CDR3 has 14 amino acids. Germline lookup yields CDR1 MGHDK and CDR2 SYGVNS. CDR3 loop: CASRLSGGVNGYTF. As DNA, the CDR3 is TGTGCCAGCCGACTAAGTGGAGGAGTTAATGGCTACACCTTC.

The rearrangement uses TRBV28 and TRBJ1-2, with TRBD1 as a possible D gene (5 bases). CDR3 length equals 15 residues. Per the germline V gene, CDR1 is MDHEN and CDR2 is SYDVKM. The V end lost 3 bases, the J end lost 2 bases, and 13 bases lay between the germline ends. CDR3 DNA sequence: TGTGCCAGCAGTTTGGGGGGGATCAAGAACTATGGCTACACCTTC. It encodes CASSLGGIKNYGYTF.

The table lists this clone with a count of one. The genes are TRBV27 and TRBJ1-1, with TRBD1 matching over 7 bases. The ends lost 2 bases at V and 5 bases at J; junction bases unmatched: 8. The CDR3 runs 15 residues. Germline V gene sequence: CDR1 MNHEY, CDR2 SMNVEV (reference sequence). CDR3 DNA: TGTGCCAGCAGTTTAGACAGGGAGATGGGAACTGAAGCTTTCTTT. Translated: CASSLDREMGTEAFF.

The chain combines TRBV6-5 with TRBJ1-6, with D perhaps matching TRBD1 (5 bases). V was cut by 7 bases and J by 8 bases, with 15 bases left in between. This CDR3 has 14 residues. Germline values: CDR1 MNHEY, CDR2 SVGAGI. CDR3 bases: TGTGCCAGCACCTCACAGGAGAAGTATTCACCCCTCCACTTT. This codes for CASTSQEKYSPLHF.

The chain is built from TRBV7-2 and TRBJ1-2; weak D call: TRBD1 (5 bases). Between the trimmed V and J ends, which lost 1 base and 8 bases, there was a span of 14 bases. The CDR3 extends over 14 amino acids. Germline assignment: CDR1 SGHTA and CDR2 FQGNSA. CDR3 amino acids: CASSLGTYLGGYTF. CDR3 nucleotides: TGTGCCAGCAGCTTAGGGACATACCTCGGGGGCTACACCTTC.

CDR3 sequence: CASSEASGANQPQHF. DNA for the CDR3: TGTGCCAGCAGTGAAGCATCTGGGGCCAATCAGCCCCAGCATTTT. The rearrangement links TRBV6-1 to TRBJ1-5, with D possibly being TRBD1 (5 bases). The germline gives CDR1 MNHNS, CDR2 SASEGT. V dropped 0 bases and J dropped 3 bases, with 9 bases sitting between them. The CDR3 contains 15 residues.

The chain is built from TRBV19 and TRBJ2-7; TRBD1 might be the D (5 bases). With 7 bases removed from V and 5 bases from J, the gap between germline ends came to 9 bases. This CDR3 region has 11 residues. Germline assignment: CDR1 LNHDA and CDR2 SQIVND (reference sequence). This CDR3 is CASTDSHEQYF. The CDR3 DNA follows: TGTGCCAGTACCGACAGCCACGAGCAGTACTTC.

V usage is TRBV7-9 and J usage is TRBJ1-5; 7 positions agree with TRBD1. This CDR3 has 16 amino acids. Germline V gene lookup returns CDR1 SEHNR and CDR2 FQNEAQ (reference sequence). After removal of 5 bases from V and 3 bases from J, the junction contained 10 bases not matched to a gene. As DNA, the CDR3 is TGTGCCAGCAGCCCCGGGGACAGAACTATCAATCAGCCCCAGCATTTT. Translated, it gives CASSPGDRTINQPQHF.

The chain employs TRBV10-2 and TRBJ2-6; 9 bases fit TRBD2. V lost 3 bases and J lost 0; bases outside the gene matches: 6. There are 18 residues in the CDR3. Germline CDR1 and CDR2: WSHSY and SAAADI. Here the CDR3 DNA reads TGCGCCAGCAGTGACGTTGCGGGAGGGTCCTCTGGGGCCAACGTCCTGACTTTC. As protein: CASSDVAGGSSGANVLTF.

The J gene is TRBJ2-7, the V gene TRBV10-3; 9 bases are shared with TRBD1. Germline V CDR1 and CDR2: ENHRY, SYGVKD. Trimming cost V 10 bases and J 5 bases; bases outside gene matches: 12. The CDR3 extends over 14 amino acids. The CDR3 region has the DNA TGTGCCACTATCCTGACAGGGGGGTCCAACGAGCAGTACTTC. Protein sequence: CATILTGGSNEQYF.

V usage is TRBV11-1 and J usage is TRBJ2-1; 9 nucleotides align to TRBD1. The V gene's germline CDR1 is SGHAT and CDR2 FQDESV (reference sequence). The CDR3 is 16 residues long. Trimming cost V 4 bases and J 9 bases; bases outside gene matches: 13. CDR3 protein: CASSSTPRTGDGEQFF. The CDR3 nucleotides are TGTGCCAGCAGCTCCACGCCGCGGACAGGGGACGGTGAGCAGTTCTTC.

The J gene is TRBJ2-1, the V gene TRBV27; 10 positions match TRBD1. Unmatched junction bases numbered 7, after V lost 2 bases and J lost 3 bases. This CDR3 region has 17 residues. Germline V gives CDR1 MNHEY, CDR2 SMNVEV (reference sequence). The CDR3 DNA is TGTGCCAGCAGTTTACCCCCCGGGACAGGGGACTACAATGAGCAGTTCTTC. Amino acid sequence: CASSLPPGTGDYNEQFF.

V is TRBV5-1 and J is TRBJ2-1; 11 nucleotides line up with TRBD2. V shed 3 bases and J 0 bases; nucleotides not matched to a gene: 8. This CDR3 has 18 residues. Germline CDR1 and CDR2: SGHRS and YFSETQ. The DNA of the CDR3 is TGCGCCAGCAGCTCGGGACTAGCGGTCCGTAGCTCCTACAATGAGCAGTTCTTC. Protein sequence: CASSSGLAVRSSYNEQFF.

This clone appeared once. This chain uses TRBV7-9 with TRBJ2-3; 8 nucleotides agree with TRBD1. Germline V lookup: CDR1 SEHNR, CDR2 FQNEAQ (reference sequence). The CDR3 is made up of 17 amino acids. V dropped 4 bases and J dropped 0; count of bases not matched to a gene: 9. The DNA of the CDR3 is TGTGCCAGCAGCTCGGCGGACAGGGCTACTAGCACAGATACGCAGTATTTT. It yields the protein CASSSADRATSTDTQYF.

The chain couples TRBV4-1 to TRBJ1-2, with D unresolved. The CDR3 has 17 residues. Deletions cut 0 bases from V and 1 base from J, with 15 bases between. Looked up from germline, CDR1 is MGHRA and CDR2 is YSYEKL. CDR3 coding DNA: TGCGCCAGCAGCCAAGATATGGCGGCTCCTCTTAACTATGGCTACACCTTC. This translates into CASSQDMAAPLNYGYTF.